This record looks at one T cell receptor (beta chain) sequence and its context. Its target is not known. This specimen comes from a study of brain T cells in children with intractable seizures. Overall study findings and caveats: Clones missing pre-surgery may reflect undersampling of that blood sample.

Trimming stripped 2 bases from V and 5 bases from J, with 12 bases between. The CDR3 contains 15 residues. CDR1 and CDR2 (germline): MDHEN, SYDVKM. Produced via immunoSEQ multiplex PCR; TCRdb's table is partial and in-frame only. This table has hundreds of thousands of clones, 93% appearing once. Regarding time point: blood from clinic visit 5 months post-surgery; TSC patient then seizure free. Patients received at least one anti-epileptic drug before surgery. This chain uses TRBV28 with TRBJ2-2; TRBD2 is a possible D gene (6 bases). The material sequenced was peripheral blood, taken around 5 months after surgery. This clonotype was sampled from a boy in the first two years of life with tuberous sclerosis and intractable seizures. The DNA of the CDR3 is TGTGCCAGCAGTTTAGATCGGCTAGCGACCGGGGAGCTGTTTTTT. This encodes CASSLDRLATGELFF.